The sequence of this T cell receptor (beta chain) was determined in a study of metastatic and nonmetastatic thyroid tumors. Study at large: The comparison covered peripheral blood and tumor or nodule tissue in malignant and benign thyroid patients.

With MiXCR, TCRdb called clones anew from the PCR reads. The sample lists over 9,500 clones; 31% were seen once. The entire patient cohort was treatment-naive prior to thyroid surgery. This clone was seen many times. V lost 3 bases, J lost 9 bases, and 3 bases stayed unmatched. CDR1 and CDR2 (germline): SGHDN, FVKESK. The CDR3 has 13 residues. This rearrangement joins TRBV14 to TRBJ1-1; 11 bases fit TRBD1. The clonotype was recovered from a male donor with papillary thyroid cancer or a benign thyroid nodule (not recorded which). Some clones in this sample may be carry-over from other donors' samples. The sequencing sample was made of tumor tissue. CDR3 in DNA: TGTGCCAGCAGCCACGGGACAGGGGGAAAAGCTTTCTTT. This codes for CASSHGTGGKAFF.